The 20 T cell receptor beta chains presented below share a single source sample, sequenced in a study of radiotherapy plus CTLA-4 blockade in lung cancer. Method: immunoSEQ multiplex PCR; TCRdb's copy keeps in-frame clones and lacks some. Of around 32,000 clones listed, 81% were seen once; the top ten hold around 23%. The source material was peripheral blood, sampled from a patient treated with radiotherapy plus ipilimumab. These receptors were taken from a human donor with non-small cell lung cancer that progressed on radiotherapy plus ipilimumab.

The chain is built from TRBV6-6 and TRBJ2-7; 7 nucleotides match TRBD2. The length of the CDR3 is 13 residues. Germline loops: CDR1 MNHNY, CDR2 SVGAGI (reference sequence). The trim removed 2 bases at V and 3 bases at J, leaving 1 base unmatched. Written as DNA, the CDR3 is TGTGCCAGCAGTTACGGGGAGGGCTACGAGCAGTACTTC. It translates to CASSYGEGYEQYF.

The V call is TRBV19, the J call TRBJ1-3, with 7 bases fitting TRBD1. This CDR3 contains 15 residues. V gave up 6 bases and J gave up 0 bases; unmatched junction bases: 5. Germline assignment: CDR1 LNHDA and CDR2 SQIVND (reference sequence). CDR3 sequence: CASSEGQLSGNTIYF. As DNA, the CDR3 is TGTGCCAGTAGCGAGGGACAGCTCTCTGGAAACACCATATATTTT.

CDR3 DNA: TGTGCCAGCAGTCGATTAGCGGGGGGAAGCACAGATACGCAGTATTTT. Amino acid sequence: CASSRLAGGSTDTQYF. The V and J genes are TRBV7-8 and TRBJ2-3; 10 bases line up with TRBD2. Germline CDR1 reads SGHVS; CDR2 reads FQNEAQ. This CDR3 comprises 16 residues. V dropped 6 bases and J dropped 0; count of bases not matched to a gene: 6. The variable domain in full, with the rest retrieved from reference TRBV7-8 and TRBJ2-3, is GAGVSQSPRYKVAKRGQDVALRCDPISGHVSLFWYQQALGQGPEFLTYFQNEAQLDKSGLPSDRFFAERPEGSVSTLKIQRTQQEDSAVYLCASSRLAGGSTDTQYFGPGTRLTVL.

The chain couples TRBV6-6 to TRBJ1-2; weak D call: TRBD1 (6 bases). The CDR3 consists of 15 residues. Germline CDR1 and CDR2: MNHNY and SVGAGI (reference sequence). The V and J ends lost 5 bases and 1 base respectively, with 14 bases between them. The CDR3 DNA follows: TGTGCCAGCAGTACTGGACAGCACAATAACTATGGCTACACCTTC. Its translation is CASSTGQHNNYGYTF.

A few counts support this clone. The J gene is TRBJ1-6, the V gene TRBV6-5; no definite D call. This CDR3 comprises 15 residues. V lost 6 bases and J 7 bases, leaving 16 bases between the germline ends. Germline CDR1 MNHEY, CDR2 SVGAGI. CDR3 DNA: TGTGCCAGCAGCCACGATCGAGGGAAGAATTCACCCCTCCACTTT. Its translation: CASSHDRGKNSPLHF.

The CDR3: CASSPWGGAGSSYEQYF. CDR3 sequence (DNA): TGTGCCAGCAGCCCGTGGGGGGGGGCAGGGTCCTCCTACGAGCAGTACTTC. The rearrangement joins TRBV5-8 to TRBJ2-7, with TRBD2 as a possible D gene (7 bases). This CDR3 is 17 amino acids long. Between the trimmed V and J ends, which lost 4 bases and 0 bases, there was a span of 20 bases. Germline loops: CDR1 SGHTS, CDR2 YDEGEE. Filled out from reference TRBV5-8 and TRBJ2-7, the complete variable domain reads EAGVTQSPTHLIKTRGQQATLRCSPISGHTSVYWYQQALGLGLQFLLWYDEGEERNRGNFPPRFSGRQFPNYSSELNVNALELEDSALYLCASSPWGGAGSSYEQYFGPGTRLTVT.

The rearrangement joins TRBV5-5 to TRBJ2-7, with D uncertain. Trimming took 3 bases from V and 4 from J, leaving 17 bases between them. This CDR3 has 15 amino acids. Germline CDR1 reads SGHKS; CDR2 reads YYEKEE (reference sequence). CDR3 loop: CASSSTTGPRYEQYF. In DNA, the CDR3 is TGTGCCAGCAGCTCAACCACCGGCCCCAGGTACGAGCAGTACTTC.

The CDR3 reads CASSLPPPGLGDYGYTF. In DNA, the CDR3 is TGTGCCAGCAGCTTGCCCCCGCCCGGTTTAGGAGACTATGGCTACACCTTC. The rearrangement joins TRBV5-4 to TRBJ1-2, with no clear D. The length of the CDR3 is 17 residues. V was cut by 1 base and J by 3 bases, with 19 bases left in between. CDR1 SGHNT and CDR2 YYREEE come from the germline V gene (reference sequence).

This sequence joins TRBV20-1 and TRBJ2-7, with 10 bases aligning to TRBD1. Germline loops: CDR1 DFQATT, CDR2 SNEGSKA (reference sequence). The CDR3 has 11 amino acids. J was trimmed by 3 bases and V by 7 bases; bases with no gene match: 0. The chain's CDR3 is CSGTGGYEQYF. CDR3 nucleotides: TGCAGTGGGACAGGGGGCTACGAGCAGTACTTC.

This rearrangement joins TRBV19 to TRBJ1-5; 8 positions agree with TRBD1. Trimming cost V 10 bases and J 6 bases; bases outside gene matches: 2. The CDR3 is 11 residues long. The germline gives CDR1 LNHDA, CDR2 SQIVND (reference sequence). The CDR3 DNA reads as TGTGCCACAGGGGGCCCTCAGCCCCAGCATTTT. This codes for CATGGPQPQHF.

The V and J genes are TRBV4-1 and TRBJ1-4; 7 bases match TRBD1. Looked up from germline, CDR1 is MGHRA and CDR2 is YSYEKL. V lost 2 bases and J lost 8; bases outside the gene matches: 17. The CDR3 totals 18 residues. As DNA, the CDR3 is TGCGCCAGCAGCCAACGAGCGACTCAGCAGGGGGGTAGGGAAAAACTGTTTTTT. Translation: CASSQRATQQGGREKLFF.

J is TRBJ2-7 and V is TRBV15, with D perhaps TRBD2 (6 bases). Germline CDR1 and CDR2: LNHNV and YYDKDF (reference sequence). V lost 3 bases and J 0 bases, leaving 9 bases between the germline ends. The CDR3 runs to 14 residues. CDR3 coding DNA: TGTGCCACCAGCAGTGGGGGGTTCTCCTACGAGCAGTACTTC. Translating gives CATSSGGFSYEQYF. The full variable domain, its missing parts supplied by reference TRBV15 and TRBJ2-7, is DAMVIQNPRYQVTQFGKPVTLSCSQTLNHNVMYWYQQKSSQAPKLLFHYYDKDFNNEADTPDNFQSRRPNTSFCFLDIRSPGLGDTAMYLCATSSGGFSYEQYFGPGTRLTVT.

The chain joins TRBV5-1 to TRBJ2-1, with 13 bases lining up with TRBD2. V lost 0 bases to trimming and J lost 4 bases; unmatched junction nucleotides: 4. The CDR3 covers 17 residues. Germline V gene sequence: CDR1 SGHRS, CDR2 YFSETQ. As DNA, the CDR3 is TGCGCCAGCAGCTTGGGTACTAGCGGGGGGGTATACAATGAGCAGTTCTTC. It specifies CASSLGTSGGVYNEQFF. The whole variable domain, remainder taken from reference TRBV5-1 and TRBJ2-1, is KAGVTQTPRYLIKTRGQQVTLSCSPISGHRSVSWYQQTPGQGLQFLFEYFSETQRNKGNFPGRFSGRQFSNSRSEMNVSTLELGDSALYLCASSLGTSGGVYNEQFFGPGTRLTVL.

The V gene is TRBV5-5, the J gene TRBJ1-4; tentative D call: TRBD1 (6 bases). The V gene lost 2 bases and the J gene lost 8 bases, with 19 bases spanning the gap. CDR3 length: 16 residues. The germline CDR1 and CDR2 sequences are SGHKS and YYEKEE (reference sequence). This CDR3 reads CASSFGPETGNEKLFF. In nucleotides, the CDR3 is TGTGCCAGCAGCTTTGGCCCGGAAACAGGGAACGAAAAACTGTTTTTT.

This clone has a handful of counts. The CDR3 protein is CASSQAERRATYGYTF. The CDR3, as DNA: TGCGCCAGCAGCCAAGCCGAAAGGCGGGCGACCTATGGCTACACCTTC. The chain has TRBV4-1 and TRBJ1-2; no reliable D call. Looked up from germline, CDR1 is MGHRA and CDR2 is YSYEKL. The V end lost 1 base, the J end lost 4 bases, and 16 bases lay between the germline ends. The length of the CDR3 is 16 residues.

V and J are TRBV7-9 and TRBJ1-1; D is unresolved. From germline, CDR1 is SEHNR and CDR2 FQNEAQ (reference sequence). Trimming took 0 bases from V and 1 from J, leaving 9 bases between them. The CDR3 contains 15 residues. The DNA for the CDR3 is TGTGCCAGCAGCTTAGCGGAGGCGGGGAACACTGAAGCTTTCTTT. It specifies CASSLAEAGNTEAFF.

This chain uses TRBV7-3 with TRBJ2-3; 12 bases fit TRBD2. This CDR3 is built from 16 residues. After removal of 5 bases from V and 2 bases from J, the junction contained 5 bases not matched to a gene. The germline V gene has CDR1 SGHTA and CDR2 FQGTGA. DNA of the CDR3: TGTGCCAGCAGCAGAGGACTAGCGGGATTCACAGATACGCAGTATTTT. This translates into CASSRGLAGFTDTQYF.

The CDR3 DNA reads as TGCGCCAGCAGCCAAGAGGGGACAGACAGCCTAAGGGGGCAGTTCTTC. Translation gives CASSQEGTDSLRGQFF. The chain recombines TRBV4-3 with TRBJ2-1, with 7 bases aligning to TRBD1. V lost 0 bases to trimming and J lost 12 bases; unmatched junction nucleotides: 14. The CDR3 runs to 16 residues. Germline lookup yields CDR1 LGHNA and CDR2 YSLEER.

V gene TRBV5-1 combines with J gene TRBJ2-1; 7 bases are shared with TRBD1. CDR3 length: 15 amino acids. Trimming at V came to 0 bases and at J to 5 bases, leaving 5 bases not matched to a gene. Germline lookup yields CDR1 SGHRS and CDR2 YFSETQ. In DNA form, the CDR3 reads TGCGCCAGCAGCTTGGTTACCGGGACAGACAATGAGCAGTTCTTC. Translation: CASSLVTGTDNEQFF.

The rearrangement joins TRBV4-1 to TRBJ2-7; TRBD1 is a possible D gene (6 bases). The CDR3 runs 15 residues. Germline-derived CDR1 and CDR2 are MGHRA and YSYEKL. Trimming left V 4 bases short and J 2 bases short, with 15 bases between. The CDR3 is CASSRDRDITYEQYF. Written as DNA, the CDR3 is TGCGCCAGCAGCCGGGACCGGGACATAACCTACGAGCAGTACTTC.